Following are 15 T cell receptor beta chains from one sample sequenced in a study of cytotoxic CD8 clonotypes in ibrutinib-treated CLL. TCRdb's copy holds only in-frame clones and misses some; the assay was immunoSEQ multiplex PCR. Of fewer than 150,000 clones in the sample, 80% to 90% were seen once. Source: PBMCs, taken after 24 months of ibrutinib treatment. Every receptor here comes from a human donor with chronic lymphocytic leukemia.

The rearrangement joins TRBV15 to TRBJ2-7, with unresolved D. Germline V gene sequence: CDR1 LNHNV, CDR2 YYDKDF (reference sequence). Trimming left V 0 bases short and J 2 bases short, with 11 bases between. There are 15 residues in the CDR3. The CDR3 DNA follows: TGTGCCACCAGCAGAGATCGTACAGCTACCTACGAGCAGTACTTC. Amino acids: CATSRDRTATYEQYF.

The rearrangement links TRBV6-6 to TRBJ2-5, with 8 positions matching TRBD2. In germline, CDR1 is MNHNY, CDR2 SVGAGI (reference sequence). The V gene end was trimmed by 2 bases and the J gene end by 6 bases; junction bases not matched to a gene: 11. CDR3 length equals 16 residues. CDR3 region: CASSYQSGGGLKTQYF. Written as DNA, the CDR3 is TGTGCCAGCAGTTACCAGTCAGGCGGGGGGTTAAAGACCCAGTACTTC.

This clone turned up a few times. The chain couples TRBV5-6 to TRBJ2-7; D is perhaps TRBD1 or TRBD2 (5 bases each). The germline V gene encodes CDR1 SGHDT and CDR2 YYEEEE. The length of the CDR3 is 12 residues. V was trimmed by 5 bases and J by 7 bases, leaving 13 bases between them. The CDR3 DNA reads TGTGCCAGCAGTCTATCCAGGGAGGAGCAGTACTTC. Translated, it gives CASSLSREEQYF.

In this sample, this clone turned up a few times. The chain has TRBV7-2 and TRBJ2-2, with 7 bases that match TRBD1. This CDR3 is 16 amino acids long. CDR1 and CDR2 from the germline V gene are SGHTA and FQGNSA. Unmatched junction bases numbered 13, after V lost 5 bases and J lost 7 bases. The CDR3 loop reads CASSPQGMGVGGELFF. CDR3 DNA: TGTGCCAGCAGCCCACAGGGGATGGGAGTCGGCGGGGAGCTGTTTTTT.

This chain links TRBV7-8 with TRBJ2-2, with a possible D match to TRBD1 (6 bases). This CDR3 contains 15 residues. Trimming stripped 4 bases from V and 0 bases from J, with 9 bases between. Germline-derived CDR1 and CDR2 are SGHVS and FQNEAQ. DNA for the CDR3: TGTGCCAGCAGCTCGGGACATACGAACACCGGGGAGCTGTTTTTT. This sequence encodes CASSSGHTNTGELFF.

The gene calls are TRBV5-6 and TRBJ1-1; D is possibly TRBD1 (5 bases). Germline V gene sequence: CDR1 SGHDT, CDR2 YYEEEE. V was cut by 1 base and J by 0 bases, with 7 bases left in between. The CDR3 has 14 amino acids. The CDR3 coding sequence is TGTGCCAGCAGCTTGTGGGGCTTGAACACTGAAGCTTTCTTT. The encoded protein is CASSLWGLNTEAFF.

The CDR3 sequence: CASIPQGQGGDEQFF. CDR3 sequence (DNA): TGTGCCAGCATCCCCCAGGGACAGGGGGGTGATGAGCAGTTCTTC. J is TRBJ2-1 and V is TRBV6-6; TRBD1 matches at 11 bases. CDR1 is MNHNY and CDR2 is SVGAGI in the germline V gene (reference sequence). This CDR3 is built from 15 residues. V dropped 7 bases and J dropped 8; count of bases not matched to a gene: 10.

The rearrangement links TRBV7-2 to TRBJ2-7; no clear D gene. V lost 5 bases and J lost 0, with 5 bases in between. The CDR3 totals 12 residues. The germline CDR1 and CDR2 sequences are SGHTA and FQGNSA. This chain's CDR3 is CASSASSYEQYF. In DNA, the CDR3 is TGTGCCAGCAGCGCCTCCTCCTACGAGCAGTACTTC.

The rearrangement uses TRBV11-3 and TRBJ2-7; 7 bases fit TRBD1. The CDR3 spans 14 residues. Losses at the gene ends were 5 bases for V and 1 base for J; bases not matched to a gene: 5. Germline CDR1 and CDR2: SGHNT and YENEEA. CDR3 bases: TGTGCCAGCAGCCGGGACAGCGGTTCCTACGAGCAGTACTTC. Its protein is CASSRDSGSYEQYF.

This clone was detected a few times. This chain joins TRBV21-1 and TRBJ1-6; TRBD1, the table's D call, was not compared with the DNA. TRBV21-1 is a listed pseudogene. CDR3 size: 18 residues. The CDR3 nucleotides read TGTGCCAGCAGCAAAGGGTTGACAGAGAGCTCCTATAATTCACCCCTCCACTTT. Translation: CASSKGLTESSYNSPLHF.

CDR3 DNA: TGTGCCAGCAGCTTCGGGTCGTACGAGACCCAGTACTTC. Translated, it gives CASSFGSYETQYF. The V call is TRBV7-9, the J call TRBJ2-5; no clear D gene. The V gene's germline CDR1 is SEHNR and CDR2 FQNEAQ (reference sequence). The CDR3 has 13 residues. The V gene lost 3 bases and the J gene lost 5 bases, with 10 bases spanning the gap.

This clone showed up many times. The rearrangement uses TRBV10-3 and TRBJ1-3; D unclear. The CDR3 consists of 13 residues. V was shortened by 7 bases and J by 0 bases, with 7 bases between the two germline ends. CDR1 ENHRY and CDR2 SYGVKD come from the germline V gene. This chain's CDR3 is CAIKPVSGNTIYF. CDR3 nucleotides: TGTGCCATCAAGCCAGTCTCTGGAAACACCATATATTTT.

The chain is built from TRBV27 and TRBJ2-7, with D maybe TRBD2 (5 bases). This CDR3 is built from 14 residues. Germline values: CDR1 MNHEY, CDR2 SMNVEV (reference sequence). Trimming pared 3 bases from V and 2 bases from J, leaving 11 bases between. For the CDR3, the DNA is TGTGCCAGCAGTTTGGAGGCCACTACCTACGAGCAGTACTTC. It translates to CASSLEATTYEQYF.

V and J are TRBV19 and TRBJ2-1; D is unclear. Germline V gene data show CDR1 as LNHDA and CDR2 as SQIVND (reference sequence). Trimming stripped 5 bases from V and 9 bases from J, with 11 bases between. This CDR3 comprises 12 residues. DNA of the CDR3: TGTGCCAGTAGTTTAATTCGGACTGAGCAGTTCTTC. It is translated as CASSLIRTEQFF.

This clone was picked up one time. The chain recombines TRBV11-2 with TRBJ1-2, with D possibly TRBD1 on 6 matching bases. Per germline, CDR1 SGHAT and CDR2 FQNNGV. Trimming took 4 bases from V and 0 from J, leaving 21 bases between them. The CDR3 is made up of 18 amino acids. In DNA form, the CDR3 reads TGTGCCAGCAGCTCTAACTGGGGGCCTCTAAAAGCTAACTATGGCTACACCTTC. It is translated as CASSSNWGPLKANYGYTF.